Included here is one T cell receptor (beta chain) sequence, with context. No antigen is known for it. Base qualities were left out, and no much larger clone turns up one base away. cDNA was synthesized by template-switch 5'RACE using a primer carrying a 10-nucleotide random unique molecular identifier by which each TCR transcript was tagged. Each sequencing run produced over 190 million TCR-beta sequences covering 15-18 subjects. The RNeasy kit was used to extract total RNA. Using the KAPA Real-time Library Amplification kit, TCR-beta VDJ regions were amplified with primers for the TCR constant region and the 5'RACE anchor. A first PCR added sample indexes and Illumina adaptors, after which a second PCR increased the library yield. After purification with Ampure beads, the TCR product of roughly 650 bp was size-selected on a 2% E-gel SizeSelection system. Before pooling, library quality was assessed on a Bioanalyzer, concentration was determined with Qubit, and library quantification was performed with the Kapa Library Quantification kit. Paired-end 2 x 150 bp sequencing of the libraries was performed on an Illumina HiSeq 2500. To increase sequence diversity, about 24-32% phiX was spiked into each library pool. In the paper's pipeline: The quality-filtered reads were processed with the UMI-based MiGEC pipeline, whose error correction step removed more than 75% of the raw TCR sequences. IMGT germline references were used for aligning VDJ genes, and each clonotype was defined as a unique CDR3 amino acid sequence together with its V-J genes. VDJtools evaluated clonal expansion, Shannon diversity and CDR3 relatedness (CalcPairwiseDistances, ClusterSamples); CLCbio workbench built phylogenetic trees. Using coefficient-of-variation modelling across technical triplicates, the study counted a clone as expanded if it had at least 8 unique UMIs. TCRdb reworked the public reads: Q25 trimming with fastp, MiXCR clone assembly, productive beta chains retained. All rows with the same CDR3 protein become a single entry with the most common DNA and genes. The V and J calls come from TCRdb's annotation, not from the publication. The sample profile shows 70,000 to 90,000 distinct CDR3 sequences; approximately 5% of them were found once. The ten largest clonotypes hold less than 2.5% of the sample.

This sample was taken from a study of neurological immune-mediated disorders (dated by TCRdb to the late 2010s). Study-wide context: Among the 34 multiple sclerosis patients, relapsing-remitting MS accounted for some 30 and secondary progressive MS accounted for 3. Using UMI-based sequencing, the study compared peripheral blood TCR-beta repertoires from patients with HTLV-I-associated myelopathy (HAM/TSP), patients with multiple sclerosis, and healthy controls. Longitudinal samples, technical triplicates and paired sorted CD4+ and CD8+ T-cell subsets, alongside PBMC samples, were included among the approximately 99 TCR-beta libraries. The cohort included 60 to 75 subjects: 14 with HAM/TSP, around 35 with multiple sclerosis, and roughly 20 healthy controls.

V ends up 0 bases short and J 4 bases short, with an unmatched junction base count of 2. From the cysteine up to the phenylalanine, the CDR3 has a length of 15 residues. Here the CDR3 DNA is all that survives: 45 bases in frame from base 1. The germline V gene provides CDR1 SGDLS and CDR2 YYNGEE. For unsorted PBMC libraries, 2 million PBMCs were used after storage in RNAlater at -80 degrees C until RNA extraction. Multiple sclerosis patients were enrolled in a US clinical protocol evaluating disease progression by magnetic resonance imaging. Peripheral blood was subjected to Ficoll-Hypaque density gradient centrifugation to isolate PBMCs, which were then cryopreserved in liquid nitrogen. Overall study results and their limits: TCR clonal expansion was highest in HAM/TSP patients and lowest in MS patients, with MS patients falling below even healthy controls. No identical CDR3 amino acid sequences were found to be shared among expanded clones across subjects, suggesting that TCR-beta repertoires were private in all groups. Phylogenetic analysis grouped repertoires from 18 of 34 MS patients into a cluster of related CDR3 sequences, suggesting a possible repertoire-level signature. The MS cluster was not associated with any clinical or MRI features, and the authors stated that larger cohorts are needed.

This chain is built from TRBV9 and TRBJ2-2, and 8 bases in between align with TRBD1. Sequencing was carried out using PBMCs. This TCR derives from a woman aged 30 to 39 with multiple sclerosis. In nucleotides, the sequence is TGTGCCAGCAGCGTAGATGACAGGGGCACCGGGGAGCTGTTTTTT. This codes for CASSVDDRGTGELFF.